This TCR beta chain comes out of a study of T cell responses to AZD1222 COVID-19 vaccine. The study's findings and limits: Spike-specific TCR depth and breadth grew after two AZD1222 doses. Reportedly, close to half of spike-specific TCRs are directed against unmutated variant regions.

As for this clone: Its antigen remains unknown.

Clones were sequenced by immunoSEQ multiplex PCR, and TCRdb holds only the in-frame ones, with some missing. The sample has approximately 100,000 clones, 75% to 90% seen once. The germline V gene has CDR1 MNHEY and CDR2 SVGAGI. There are 12 residues in the CDR3. Trimming shortened V by 6 bases and J by 5 bases, and 10 bases separated the two germline ends. The genes are TRBV6-5 and TRBJ2-5; TRBD2 is a possible D gene (6 bases). This clonotype was sampled from an adult in good health. This material consisted of peripheral blood, taken on day 0 of AZD1222 vaccination. In DNA form, the CDR3 reads TGTGCCAGCAGCGGGAGACCGGAGACCCAGTACTTC. This sequence encodes CASSGRPETQYF.